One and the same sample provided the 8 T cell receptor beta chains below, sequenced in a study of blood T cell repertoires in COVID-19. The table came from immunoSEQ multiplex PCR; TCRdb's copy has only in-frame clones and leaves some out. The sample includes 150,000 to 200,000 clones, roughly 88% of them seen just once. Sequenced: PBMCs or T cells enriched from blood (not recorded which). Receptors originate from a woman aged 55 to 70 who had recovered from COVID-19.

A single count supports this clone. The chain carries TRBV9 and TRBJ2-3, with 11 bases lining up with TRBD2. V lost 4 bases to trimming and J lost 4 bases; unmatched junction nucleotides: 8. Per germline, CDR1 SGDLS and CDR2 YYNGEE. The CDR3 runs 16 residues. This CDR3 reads CASSPRLAGSADTQYF. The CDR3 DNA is TGTGCCAGCAGCCCGCGACTAGCGGGGTCGGCAGATACGCAGTATTTT. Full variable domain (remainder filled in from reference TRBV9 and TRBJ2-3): DSGVTQTPKHLITATGQRVTLRCSPRSGDLSVYWYQQSLDQGLQFLIQYYNGEERAKGNILERFSAQQFPDLHSELNLSSLELGDSALYFCASSPRLAGSADTQYFGPGTRLTVL.

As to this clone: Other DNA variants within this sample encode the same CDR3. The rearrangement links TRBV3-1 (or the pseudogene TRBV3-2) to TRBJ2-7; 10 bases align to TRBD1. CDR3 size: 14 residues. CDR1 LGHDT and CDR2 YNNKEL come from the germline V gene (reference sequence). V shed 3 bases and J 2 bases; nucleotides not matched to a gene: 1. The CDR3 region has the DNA TGTGCCAGCAGCCAGGGACAGGGGCCCTACGAGCAGTACTTC. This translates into CASSQGQGPYEQYF.

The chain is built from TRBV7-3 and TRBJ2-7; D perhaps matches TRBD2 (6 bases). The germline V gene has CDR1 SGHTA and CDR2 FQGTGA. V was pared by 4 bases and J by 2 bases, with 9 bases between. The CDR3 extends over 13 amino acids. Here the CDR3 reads CASSWRGTYEQYF. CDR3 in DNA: TGTGCCAGCAGCTGGAGGGGAACCTACGAGCAGTACTTC. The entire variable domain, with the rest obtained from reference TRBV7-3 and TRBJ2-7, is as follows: GAGVSQTPSNKVTEKGKYVELRCDPISGHTALYWYRQSLGQGPEFLIYFQGTGAADDSGLPNDRFFAVRPEGSVSTLKIQRTERGDSAVYLCASSWRGTYEQYFGPGTRLTVT.

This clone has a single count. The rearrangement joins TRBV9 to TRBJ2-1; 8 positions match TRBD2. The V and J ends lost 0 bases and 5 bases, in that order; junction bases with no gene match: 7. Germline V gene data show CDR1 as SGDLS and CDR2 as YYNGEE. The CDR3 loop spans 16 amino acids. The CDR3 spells CASSVESGGLHNEQFF. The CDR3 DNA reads TGTGCCAGCAGCGTAGAAAGCGGGGGCTTACACAATGAGCAGTTCTTC. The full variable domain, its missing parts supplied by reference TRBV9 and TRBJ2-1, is DSGVTQTPKHLITATGQRVTLRCSPRSGDLSVYWYQQSLDQGLQFLIQYYNGEERAKGNILERFSAQQFPDLHSELNLSSLELGDSALYFCASSVESGGLHNEQFFGPGTRLTVL.

The CDR3 sequence: CASSLNPYSNQPQHF. CDR3 bases: TGTGCCAGCAGCTTAAACCCCTACAGCAATCAGCCCCAGCATTTT. The chain carries TRBV7-6 and TRBJ1-5; D is unclear. The CDR3 has 15 residues. CDR1 is SGHVS, CDR2 FNYEAQ, per germline. Trimming cost V 2 bases and J 1 base, with 9 bases left between them.

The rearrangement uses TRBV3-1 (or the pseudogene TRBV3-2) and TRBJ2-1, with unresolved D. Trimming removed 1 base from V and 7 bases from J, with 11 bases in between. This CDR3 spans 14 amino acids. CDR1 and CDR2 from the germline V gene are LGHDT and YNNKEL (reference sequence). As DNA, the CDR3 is TGTGCCAGCAGCCAAGTCGCAGCGCCAAATGAGCAGTTCTTC. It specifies CASSQVAAPNEQFF.

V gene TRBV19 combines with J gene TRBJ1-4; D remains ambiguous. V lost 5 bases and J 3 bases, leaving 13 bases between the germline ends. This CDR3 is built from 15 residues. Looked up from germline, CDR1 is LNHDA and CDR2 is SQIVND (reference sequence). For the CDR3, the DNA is TGTGCCAGTAGTCCTGGGAGGTTACCTAATGAAAAACTGTTTTTT. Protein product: CASSPGRLPNEKLFF. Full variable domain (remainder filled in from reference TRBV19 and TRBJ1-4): DGGITQSPKYLFRKEGQNVTLSCEQNLNHDAMYWYRQDPGQGLRLIYYSQIVNDFQKGDIAEGYSVSREKKESFPLTVTSAQKNPTAFYLCASSPGRLPNEKLFFGSGTQLSVL.

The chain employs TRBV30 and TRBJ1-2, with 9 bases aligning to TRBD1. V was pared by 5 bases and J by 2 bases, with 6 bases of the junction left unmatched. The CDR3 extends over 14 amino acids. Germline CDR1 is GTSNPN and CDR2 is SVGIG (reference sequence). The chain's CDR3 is CAWGRDRANYGYTF. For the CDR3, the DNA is TGTGCCTGGGGCCGGGACAGGGCGAACTATGGCTACACCTTC.